Below are 7 T cell receptor beta chains sequenced from a single sample in a study of blood T cell repertoires in COVID-19. TCRdb's table, derived via immunoSEQ multiplex PCR, lists solely in-frame clones and lacks some. The table has 250,000 to 300,000 clones, less than 90% seen once. Sequences were obtained from peripheral blood. Receptors originate from a woman under 40 with COVID-19, enrolled during active disease.

The chain has TRBV27 and TRBJ2-7, with a weak D call TRBD1 (6 bases). The CDR3 sequence is 14 residues long. Germline CDR1 is MNHEY and CDR2 is SMNVEV (reference sequence). The V and J ends lost 6 bases and 1 base respectively, with 13 bases between them. CDR3 nucleotide sequence: TGTGCCAGCAGCCCGTTGGACAGTTCCTACGAGCAGTACTTC. Amino acid sequence: CASSPLDSSYEQYF.

The rearrangement links TRBV29-1 to TRBJ2-1; possibly TRBD1 for D (5 bases). V was cut by 5 bases and J by 6 bases, with 20 bases left in between. The germline V gene has CDR1 SQVTM and CDR2 ANQGSEA. The CDR3 is 15 amino acids. In DNA form, the CDR3 reads TGCAGCGTTCCCTCCCCCCAGGGATCGGCCAATGAGCAGTTCTTC. Encoded protein: CSVPSPQGSANEQFF.

This clone has just a few counts. This sequence joins TRBV4-1 and TRBJ2-7; 15 bases are shared with TRBD2. The germline gives CDR1 MGHRA, CDR2 YSYEKL. Trimming took 5 bases from V and 0 from J; bases not matched to a gene: 11. This CDR3 is built from 19 residues. The CDR3 coding sequence is TGCGCCAGCAGCGTAACACCGGGACTAGCGGGGGGCATCTCCTACGAGCAGTACTTC. This translates into CASSVTPGLAGGISYEQYF.

This clone has only a few counts. The chain uses TRBV6-5 and TRBJ2-7; possible D gene TRBD1, 5 bases. CDR3 length equals 12 residues. The V end lost 4 bases, the J end lost 4 bases, and 8 bases lay between the germline ends. Germline V gene sequence: CDR1 MNHEY, CDR2 SVGAGI. The CDR3 region is CASSSDSYEQYF. The CDR3 DNA is TGTGCCAGCAGTTCCGACAGTTACGAGCAGTACTTC.

This clone was seen a single time. V usage is TRBV12-5 and J usage is TRBJ1-4; 8 nucleotides line up with TRBD1. J lost 8 bases, V lost 1 base, and 9 bases had no gene match. Germline V CDR1 and CDR2: LGHNT, FRNRAP. This CDR3 has 16 amino acids. The CDR3 loop reads CASGLGLRGPREKLFF. The CDR3 nucleotides are TGTGCTAGTGGTTTGGGCCTCAGGGGGCCCAGGGAAAAACTGTTTTTT.

The V gene is TRBV15, the J gene TRBJ1-4, with D perhaps matching TRBD1 (6 bases). V shed 3 bases and J shed 1 base, with 12 bases lying between them. The CDR3 sequence is 16 residues long. Germline loops: CDR1 LNHNV, CDR2 YYDKDF (reference sequence). The DNA for the CDR3 is TGTGCCACCAGCAGGGCGGGGGCGGGAACTAATGAAAAACTGTTTTTT. Translated, it gives CATSRAGAGTNEKLFF. Filled out from reference TRBV15 and TRBJ1-4, the complete variable domain reads DAMVIQNPRYQVTQFGKPVTLSCSQTLNHNVMYWYQQKSSQAPKLLFHYYDKDFNNEADTPDNFQSRRPNTSFCFLDIRSPGLGDTAMYLCATSRAGAGTNEKLFFGSGTQLSVL.

The chain is built from TRBV4-1 and TRBJ2-4, with D tentatively TRBD1 (5 bases). With 0 bases removed from V and 0 bases from J, the gap between germline ends came to 18 bases. CDR1 is MGHRA, CDR2 YSYEKL, per germline. This CDR3 region has 19 residues. CDR3 sequence reads: CASSQDPLDDSLAKNIQYF. The CDR3 DNA reads TGCGCCAGCAGCCAAGATCCCCTGGACGACAGTCTAGCCAAAAACATTCAGTACTTC.